This T cell receptor beta chain was identified during a study of cytomegalovirus exposure and HLA in healthy donors. With regard to this clone: The antigen is undetermined.

Study outcomes and limitations: Rates of TCR association differed by HLA locus in a later analysis, with DRB1 highest and HLA-C lowest.

The CDR3 is made up of 13 amino acids. Germline CDR1 is MNHNY and CDR2 is SVGAGI (reference sequence). V was cut by 2 bases and J by 8 bases, with 9 bases left in between. Researchers ran the PCR with 60 Vbeta and 13 Jbeta primers. Profiling relied on immunoSEQ multiplex PCR, and the TCRdb table lists in-frame clones only, not all of them. In the table there are about 210,000 clones, 70% to 90% of which are singletons. Samples came from healthy bone marrow donors. The source material was PBMCs. The sequence came from a girl under 10 years old in good health and CMV-seronegative. The genes are TRBV6-6 and TRBJ1-4, with D unclear. CDR3 bases: TGTGCCAGCAGTTACGAGCGGTGGGAAAAACTGTTTTTT. As protein: CASSYERWEKLFF.